Reported below is one T cell receptor (beta chain). This sample is drawn from a study of blood T cell repertoires in COVID-19. Trimming at V came to 5 bases and at J to 5 bases, leaving 1 base not matched to a gene. This CDR3 region has 14 residues. Germline loops: CDR1 SGHNT, CDR2 YENEEA. Authors' data handling: Reference gene primers were amplified, and this amplification served to estimate nucleated cell counts. Repertoires were generated with immunoSEQ multiplex PCR, while TCRdb's copy carries only in-frame clones and drops some. The V and J calls and clone size are taken from that table; D and trimming were inferred from the DNA. In the table there are a few hundred thousand clones, around nine tenths of which are singletons.

This receptor was taken from a young man with COVID-19, enrolled during active disease. This chain links TRBV11-3 with TRBJ2-2; TRBD1 matches at 11 bases. Sample: peripheral blood. CDR3 nucleotide sequence: TGTGCCAGCAGCGGACAGGGGGCAACCGGGGAGCTGTTTTTT. This codes for CASSGQGATGELFF.